The clone carrying this T cell receptor beta chain came up a few times. Its antigen is still unknown. Germline loops: CDR1 KGHSH, CDR2 LQKENI. The CDR3 spans 20 residues. Between the trimmed V and J ends, which lost 4 bases and 0 bases, there was a span of 22 bases. This entry comes from a study of shared clonotypes between healthy human individuals. The overall study: Donors were a couple of women and a few men aged 18 to 49. A donor's plate count was three for CD4 naive and three for CD4 memory; CD8 naive had two and CD8 memory one.

General observations from the study: What naive subsets generally showed was a larger estimated richness than memory subsets showed. Clonotype sharing among donors, it was expected, would be affected by sequencing depth.

Assay used: immunoSEQ multiplex PCR; TCRdb lists only in-frame clones, some missing. This sample has about 1 million clones, with 65% to 75% found just once. J is TRBJ1-6 and V is TRBV18, with D possibly matching TRBD1 (5 bases). This TCR was recovered from a man younger than 30 in good health. The source material was memory CD4+ T cells sorted from blood. Subset denoted: CD45RA-negative fraction. CDR3 sequence: CASSRTGGGPPSSYNSPLHF. CDR3 bases: TGTGCCAGCTCACGAACCGGGGGGGGTCCGCCGAGCTCCTATAATTCACCCCTCCACTTT.